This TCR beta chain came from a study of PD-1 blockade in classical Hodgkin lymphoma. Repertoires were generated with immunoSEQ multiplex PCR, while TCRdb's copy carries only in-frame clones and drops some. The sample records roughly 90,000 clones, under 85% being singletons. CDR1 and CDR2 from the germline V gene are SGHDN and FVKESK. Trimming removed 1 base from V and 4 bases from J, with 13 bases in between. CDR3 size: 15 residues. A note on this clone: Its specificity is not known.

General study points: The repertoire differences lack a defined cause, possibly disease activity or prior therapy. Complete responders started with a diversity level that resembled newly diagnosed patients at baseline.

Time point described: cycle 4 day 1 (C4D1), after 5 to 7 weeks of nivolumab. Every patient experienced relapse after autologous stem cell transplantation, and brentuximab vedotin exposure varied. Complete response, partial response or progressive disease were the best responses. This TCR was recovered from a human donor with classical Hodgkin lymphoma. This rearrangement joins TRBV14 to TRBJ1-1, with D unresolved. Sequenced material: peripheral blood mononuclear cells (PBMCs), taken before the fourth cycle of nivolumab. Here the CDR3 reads CASSQGQGLGTEAFF. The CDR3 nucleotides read TGTGCCAGCAGCCAAGGGCAAGGTCTGGGCACTGAAGCTTTCTTT.